This T cell receptor (beta chain) stems from a study of T cell responses to AZD1222 COVID-19 vaccine. In the case of this clone: Its cognate antigen is unknown.

This CDR3 has 11 amino acids. Germline V gives CDR1 SEHNR, CDR2 FQNEAQ (reference sequence). The V end was cut by 8 bases, the J end by 6 bases, with 10 bases between. Clones were sequenced by immunoSEQ multiplex PCR, and TCRdb holds only the in-frame ones, with some missing. The sample carries about 140,000 clones, roughly 93% recorded once. Study results and limitations: The donor group comprised mostly white British people and more females; the analysis possibly underestimated clonal diversity.

The TCR comes from an adult in good health. This rearrangement joins TRBV7-9 to TRBJ1-2; D is unclear. The sequences come from peripheral blood, collected on day 0 of MenACWY control vaccination. This CDR3 reads CASLVVDGYTF. The CDR3 DNA sequence: TGTGCCAGCCTGGTAGTCGATGGCTACACCTTC.